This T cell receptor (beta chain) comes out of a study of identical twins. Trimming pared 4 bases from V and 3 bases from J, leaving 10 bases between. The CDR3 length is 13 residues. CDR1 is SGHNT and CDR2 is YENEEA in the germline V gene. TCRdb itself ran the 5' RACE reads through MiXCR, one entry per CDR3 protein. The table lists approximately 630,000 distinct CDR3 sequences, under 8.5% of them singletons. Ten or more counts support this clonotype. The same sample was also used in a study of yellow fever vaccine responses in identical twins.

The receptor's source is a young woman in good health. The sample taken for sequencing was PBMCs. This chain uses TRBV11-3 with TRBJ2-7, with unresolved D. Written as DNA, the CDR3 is TGTGCCAGCAGCTCCCTCACCGGCTACGAGCAGTACTTC. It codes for CASSSLTGYEQYF.